Reported below is one TCR beta chain. These data are taken from a study of blood T cell repertoires in COVID-19. Study at large: Sites in the United States, Italy and Spain provided acute and convalescent COVID-19 samples. PBMCs, B-cell-depleted T cells, or T cells were the source of the cDNA or gDNA that made up the material.

Only in-frame clones appear in the TCRdb table, and some are missing; sequencing was by immunoSEQ multiplex PCR. The sample lists some 64,000 clones; roughly 70% were seen once. Participant-reported clinical history was the basis for cohort assignment. Within 2 weeks of study entry, exposed participants had contacted a PCR-confirmed or clinician-diagnosed COVID-19 case. Looked up from germline, CDR1 is SQVTM and CDR2 is ANQGSEA. The CDR3 is 13 residues long. Trimming cost V 4 bases and J 9 bases; bases outside gene matches: 11. The clonotype originates from an older woman who had been exposed to COVID-19. The rearrangement joins TRBV29-1 to TRBJ1-1, with 7 positions matching TRBD1. Sample: PBMCs or T cells enriched from blood (not recorded which). CDR3 DNA: TGCAGCGTTGCCCCGTCCAGACAGGGTAAAGCTTTCTTT. Its translation is CSVAPSRQGKAFF.